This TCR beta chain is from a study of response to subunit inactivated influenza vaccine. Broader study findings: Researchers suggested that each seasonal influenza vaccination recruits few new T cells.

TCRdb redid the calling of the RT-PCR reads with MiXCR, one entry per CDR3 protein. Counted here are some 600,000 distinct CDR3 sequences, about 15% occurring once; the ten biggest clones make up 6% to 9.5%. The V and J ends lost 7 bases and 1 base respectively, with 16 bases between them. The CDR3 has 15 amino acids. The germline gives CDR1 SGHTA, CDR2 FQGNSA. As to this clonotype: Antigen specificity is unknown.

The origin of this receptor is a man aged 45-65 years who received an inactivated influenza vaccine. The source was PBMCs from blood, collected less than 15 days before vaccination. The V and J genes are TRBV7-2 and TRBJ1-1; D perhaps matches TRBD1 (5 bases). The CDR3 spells CASTQRGSGNTEAFF. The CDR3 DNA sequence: TGTGCCAGCACTCAAAGGGGCTCGGGGAACACTGAAGCTTTCTTT.